Following are 9 T cell receptor beta chains from one sample sequenced in a study of early T cells in non-severe SARS-CoV-2 infection. TCRdb reprocessed the 5' RACE reads with MiXCR, giving one entry per CDR3 protein. The sample records tens of thousands of distinct CDR3 sequences, approximately 10% being singletons. Here the sequenced sample was whole blood, taken at baseline. The receptor source for this set is an adult who was a healthcare worker with PCR-confirmed SARS-CoV-2 infection or an uninfected control (not recorded which).

This clonotype turned up a few times. This chain joins TRBV6-2 or TRBV6-3 and TRBJ2-2; 9 nucleotides agree with TRBD2. This CDR3 comprises 16 residues. Germline loops: CDR1 MNHEY, CDR2 SVGEGT. Trimming removed 6 bases from V and 3 bases from J; junction bases left unmatched: 8. CDR3 DNA sequence: TGTGCCAGCAGGGCCCAGCGGGGGGATTACACCGGGGAGCTGTTTTTT. Translated: CASRAQRGDYTGELFF.

The genes are TRBV5-1 and TRBJ1-1; D not certain. The CDR3 consists of 14 residues. From germline, CDR1 is SGHRS and CDR2 YFSETQ. V gave up 4 bases and J gave up 1 base, with 11 bases separating them. CDR3 DNA sequence: TGCGCCAGCAGCCCCGTCCAAAAGAACACTGAAGCTTTCTTT. It is translated as CASSPVQKNTEAFF.

This clonotype was counted ten times or more. This sequence joins TRBV5-1 and TRBJ1-1; D not resolved. Germline values: CDR1 SGHRS, CDR2 YFSETQ. The CDR3 is made up of 15 amino acids. The V and J ends lost 2 bases and 1 base respectively, with 12 bases between them. CDR3 residues: CASSFSAKTNTEAFF. DNA of the CDR3: TGCGCCAGCAGCTTTTCAGCCAAAACGAACACTGAAGCTTTCTTT.

Many counts were recorded for this clonotype. The gene calls are TRBV7-8 and TRBJ2-3; D is ambiguous. V lost 1 base, J lost 1 base, and 6 bases lay in between. This CDR3 region has 14 residues. Germline V CDR1 and CDR2: SGHVS, FQNEAQ. The chain's CDR3 is CASSLGVGTDTQYF. CDR3 in DNA: TGTGCCAGCAGCTTAGGGGTTGGCACAGATACGCAGTATTTT. The full variable domain, with the rest looked up from reference TRBV7-8 and TRBJ2-3, is GAGVSQSPRYKVAKRGQDVALRCDPISGHVSLFWYQQALGQGPEFLTYFQNEAQLDKSGLPSDRFFAERPEGSVSTLKIQRTQQEDSAVYLCASSLGVGTDTQYFGPGTRLTVL.

This chain connects TRBV11-2 to TRBJ2-3; D is unclear. The germline V gene has CDR1 SGHAT and CDR2 FQNNGV. V lost 0 bases and J 13 bases, leaving 11 bases between the germline ends. There are 12 residues in the CDR3. This CDR3 reads CASSLDPQAKYF. The CDR3 nucleotides are TGTGCCAGCAGCTTAGACCCCCAGGCGAAGTATTTT.

This clonotype was picked up many times. The chain is built from TRBV29-1 and TRBJ1-1; no firm D call. V lost 5 bases to trimming and J lost 10 bases, with 14 bases between them. Per germline, CDR1 SQVTM and CDR2 ANQGSEA. The CDR3 has 11 amino acids. As DNA, the CDR3 is TGCAGCGTTTTCGGTCCGTCATCAGCTTTCTTT. Protein: CSVFGPSSAFF.

This clonotype has just a few counts. J is TRBJ2-4 and V is TRBV6-5; the D is unclear. V lost 5 bases and J 1 base, leaving 12 bases between the germline ends. From germline, CDR1 is MNHEY and CDR2 SVGAGI. The CDR3 is 15 amino acids. The CDR3 DNA reads as TGTGCCAGCAGTCCGGCGCCGTCTGCCAAAAACATTCAGTACTTC. As protein: CASSPAPSAKNIQYF.

This clonotype was counted only a few times. The chain is built from TRBV19 and TRBJ1-2, with 7 positions matching TRBD1. Germline-derived CDR1 and CDR2 are LNHDA and SQIVND (reference sequence). This CDR3 comprises 17 residues. V shed 7 bases, J shed 5 bases, and the junction held 19 bases outside the gene matches. This CDR3 is CASNDREGPSPTYGYTF. For the CDR3, the DNA is TGTGCCAGTAATGACAGGGAAGGCCCGAGTCCTACGTATGGCTACACCTTC.

Relative to its sample, this clonotype is medium-sized (0.01 to 0.1%). The chain joins TRBV29-1 to TRBJ1-2, with D hard to call. Trimming shortened V by 5 bases and J by 6 bases, and 13 bases separated the two germline ends. This CDR3 has 12 amino acids. The V gene's germline CDR1 is SQVTM and CDR2 ANQGSEA. The CDR3 nucleotides are TGCAGCGTTTCACCCCGGACGCATGGCTACACCTTC. It is translated as CSVSPRTHGYTF.